Below are 16 T cell receptor delta chains sequenced from a single sample in a study of gamma-delta chains in newborns, infants, children. TCRdb reapplied CATT to the reads. The profile shows thousands of delta-chain clones, roughly 9.4% of them singletons. The sequencing input was blood. The receptors here all came from a child who was a newborn, infant or young child, either healthy, febrile or measles-vaccinated (not recorded which).

This clone has only a few counts. A read error likely explains why the TCRdb protein, taken from a much larger clone, differs from this DNA's translation at residue 3; the protein shown is translated from the DNA. The V and J genes are TRDV2 and TRDJ3, with TRDD3 identical over 10 bases. Germline V gene data show CDR1 as GEAIGNYY and CDR2 as EKD. This CDR3 has 15 residues. The CDR3 is CAYDPLLGDTRQMFF. CDR3 DNA sequence: TGTGCCTATGACCCCTTACTGGGGGATACCCGACAGATGTTTTTC.

As to this clone: TCRdb shows a much larger clone's protein in place of this DNA's translation, and the two differ at residue 3, likely through a read error; the protein shown is translated from the DNA. The chain recombines TRDV2 with TRDJ3; 10 bases agree with TRDD3. Germline loops: CDR1 GEAIGNYY, CDR2 EKD. This CDR3 contains 20 residues. The CDR3 region is CARDTVLGGYASWDTRQMFF. The CDR3 DNA follows: TGTGCCCGTGACACCGTACTGGGGGGATACGCCTCCTGGGACACCCGACAGATGTTTTTC.

Concerning this clone itself: This DNA's translation differs at residue 4 from TCRdb's protein, which comes from a much larger clone; a read error is likely, and the protein shown is translated from the DNA. CDR3 nucleotides: TGTGCCTGTGCCACCTGGGGAACGGACTCCTGGGACACCCGACAGATGTTTTTC. It translates to CACATWGTDSWDTRQMFF. V usage is TRDV2 and J usage is TRDJ3; TRDD3 is a possible D gene (6 bases). This CDR3 is built from 18 residues. The germline gives CDR1 GEAIGNYY, CDR2 EKD.

The genes are TRDV1 and TRDJ1; 9 nucleotides align to TRDD3. The CDR3 runs to 22 residues. Per germline, CDR1 TSWWSYY and CDR2 QGS. V gave up 3 bases and J gave up 6 bases; unmatched junction bases: 29. CDR3 in amino acids: CALGDWGLRGVYFYWGTYKLIF. In nucleotides, the CDR3 is TGTGCTCTTGGGGACTGGGGTCTTCGGGGAGTTTACTTCTACTGGGGGACATATAAACTCATCTTT.

On this clone itself: A far larger clone is one base from this, pointing to a likely read error. Additional DNA sequences in this sample encode the identical CDR3. The J gene is TRDJ1, the V gene TRDV2; D is perhaps TRDD2 or TRDD3 (5 bases each). Germline lookup yields CDR1 GEAIGNYY and CDR2 EKD. The CDR3 runs to 15 residues. The CDR3 reads CACDTLPSGTDKLIF. For the CDR3, the DNA is TGTGCCTGTGACACTCTTCCCTCTGGGACCGATAAGCTCATCTTT.

By share, this clone counts as medium-sized. Other DNA sequences within the sample encode an identical CDR3. The gene calls are TRDV2 and TRDJ3; the D gene is possibly TRDD3 (6 bases). Germline CDR1 GEAIGNYY, CDR2 EKD. The length of the CDR3 is 19 residues. V was cut by 3 bases and J by 0 bases, with 17 bases left in between. CDR3 DNA: TGTGCCTGTGACGTACTGGGTTCATGGGGCTCCTGGGACACCCGACAGATGTTTTTC. Residues: CACDVLGSWGSWDTRQMFF.

The table lists this clone with a few counts. TCRdb records a much larger clone's protein for this DNA, with a difference at residue 4 that likely arises from a read error; the protein given is the translation of the DNA. The V gene is TRDV2, the J gene TRDJ3; 8 nucleotides agree with TRDD3. The junction had 7 bases not matched to a gene; V was cut back by 4 bases and J by 0 bases. The length of the CDR3 is 18 residues. Germline V CDR1 and CDR2: GEAIGNYY, EKD. The CDR3 here is CACELLGAFSWDTRQMFF. The CDR3 nucleotides are TGTGCCTGTGAACTACTGGGGGCCTTCTCCTGGGACACCCGACAGATGTTTTTC.

Judged by abundance, this clone is large. V and J are TRDV2 and TRDJ3; 9 nucleotides line up with TRDD3. The CDR3 extends over 19 amino acids. Germline CDR1 is GEAIGNYY and CDR2 is EKD. Unmatched junction bases numbered 9, after V lost 4 bases and J lost 0 bases. CDR3 sequence: CACDFVLGEPSWDTRQMFF. The CDR3 bases are TGTGCCTGTGATTTTGTACTGGGGGAGCCCTCCTGGGACACCCGACAGATGTTTTTC.

Concerning this clone: Other DNA sequences from this sample encode an identical CDR3 as well. The chain combines TRDV2 with TRDJ3, with 10 bases identical to TRDD3. V gave up 2 bases and J gave up 0 bases; unmatched junction bases: 9. Germline CDR1 reads GEAIGNYY; CDR2 reads EKD. This CDR3 is 20 amino acids long. CDR3 in DNA: TGTGCCTGTGACAAGGTACTGGGGGATCCAAGCTCCTGGGACACCCGACAGATGTTTTTC. Translated, it gives CACDKVLGDPSSWDTRQMFF.

In the case of this clone: Translating this DNA gives a protein that differs at residue 11 from the TCRdb one, which belongs to a much larger clone; a read error is likely, and the protein shown is this translation. CDR3 nucleotides: TGTGCCTGTGAGCCACTGGGGGGCTCCTGGGGCACCCGACAGATGTTTTTC. It yields the protein CACEPLGGSWGTRQMFF. The chain uses TRDV2 and TRDJ3, with 8 bases matching TRDD3. Per germline, CDR1 GEAIGNYY and CDR2 EKD. The CDR3 has 17 residues.

This chain links TRDV3 with TRDJ1, with D perhaps TRDD2 (6 bases). Deletions cut 2 bases from V and 4 bases from J, with 41 bases between. The CDR3 is 22 amino acids. Germline values: CDR1 TVYSNPD, CDR2 GDNSRS (reference sequence). The DNA for the CDR3 is TGTGCCTTTTGGGAGCCACCCTTCCCTTTCCTCGCTGGGCCCGCTCCGGTCGATAAACTCATCTTT. Its protein is CAFWEPPFPFLAGPAPVDKLIF.

Of note for this clone: Other nucleotide sequences from this sample produce the same CDR3. This rearrangement joins TRDV1 to TRDJ1; the match to TRDD3 covers 7 bases. This CDR3 contains 21 residues. With 4 bases clipped from V and 0 bases from J, the junction kept 23 bases outside the gene matches. CDR1 TSWWSYY and CDR2 QGS come from the germline V gene. The CDR3: CALGALGAGVLGTFYTDKLIF. The CDR3 bases are TGTGCTCTTGGGGCCTTGGGAGCCGGAGTACTGGGGACCTTCTACACCGATAAACTCATCTTT.

By share of the sample, this clone is large. The same CDR3 arises from other DNA sequences in this sample as well. The J gene is TRDJ3, the V gene TRDV2, with 10 bases matching TRDD3. The CDR3 is 22 residues long. Looked up from germline, CDR1 is GEAIGNYY and CDR2 is EKD. V shed 0 bases, J shed 0 bases, and the junction held 13 bases outside the gene matches. The CDR3 loop reads CACDTVLLGDLNSSWDTRQMFF. CDR3 bases: TGTGCCTGTGACACCGTCTTACTGGGGGATCTGAATAGCTCCTGGGACACCCGACAGATGTTTTTC.

Of note for this clone: Other DNA sequences in the sample encode the same CDR3. The chain is built from TRDV1 and TRDJ1; 12 bases are a match to TRDD3. CDR3 size: 17 residues. The ends lost 3 bases at V and 9 bases at J; junction bases unmatched: 14. The V gene's germline CDR1 is TSWWSYY and CDR2 QGS. The CDR3 sequence: CALGDHGRLLGDTQLIF. The CDR3 coding sequence is TGTGCTCTTGGGGACCATGGCCGTTTACTGGGGGATACCCAACTCATCTTT.

This clone is categorized as medium-sized. In the same sample, other DNA sequences code for this CDR3. The rearrangement links TRDV1 to TRDJ1; 8 nucleotides line up with TRDD3. Germline V gene lookup returns CDR1 TSWWSYY and CDR2 QGS. This CDR3 is 16 amino acids long. J lost 0 bases, V lost 7 bases, and 10 bases had no gene match. Written as DNA, the CDR3 is TGTGCTCTTGACCGGGGATACACTGCCTACACCGATAAACTCATCTTT. It yields the protein CALDRGYTAYTDKLIF.

This clone showed up just a few times. The sample carries other DNA sequences with the same CDR3. This sequence joins TRDV2 and TRDJ3; TRDD3 aligns across 13 bases. Germline-derived CDR1 and CDR2 are GEAIGNYY and EKD. V trimming: 9 bases; J trimming: 2 bases; junction bases outside the gene matches: 6. This CDR3 region has 17 residues. CDR3 protein: CATVTGGYAWDTRQMFF. The DNA of the CDR3 is TGTGCCACCGTCACTGGGGGATACGCCTGGGACACCCGACAGATGTTTTTC.